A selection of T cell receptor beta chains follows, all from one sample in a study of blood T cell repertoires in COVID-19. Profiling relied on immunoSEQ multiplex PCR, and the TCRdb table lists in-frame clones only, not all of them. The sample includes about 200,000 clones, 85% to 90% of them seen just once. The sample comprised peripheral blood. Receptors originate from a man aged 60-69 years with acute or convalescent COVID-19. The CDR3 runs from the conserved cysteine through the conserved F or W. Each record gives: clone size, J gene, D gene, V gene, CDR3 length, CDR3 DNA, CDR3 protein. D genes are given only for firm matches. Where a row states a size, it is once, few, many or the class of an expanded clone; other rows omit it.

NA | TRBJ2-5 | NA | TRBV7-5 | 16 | TGTGCCCCTCCTTATGTCGGACTCAGGGGCCAAGAGACCCAGTACTTC | CAPPYVGLRGQETQYF
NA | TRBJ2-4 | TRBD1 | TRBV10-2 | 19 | TGCGCCAGCAGTGAGTCGTGGAGGTCGGGACAGGGGGCCCAAAACATTCAGTACTTC | CASSESWRSGQGAQNIQYF
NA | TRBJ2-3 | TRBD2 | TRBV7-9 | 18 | TGTGCCAGCAGCATGGGACTAGCGCCATCTCCTAGCACAGATACGCAGTATTTT | CASSMGLAPSPSTDTQYF
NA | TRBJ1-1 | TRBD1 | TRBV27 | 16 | TGTGCCAGCAGTCCCGGGACAGGGGGCCAGGGCACTGAAGCTTTCTTT | CASSPGTGGQGTEAFF
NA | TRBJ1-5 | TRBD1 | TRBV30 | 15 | TGTGCCTGGACCCTTCCGGGACAGTACAATCAGCCCCAGCATTTT | CAWTLPGQYNQPQHF
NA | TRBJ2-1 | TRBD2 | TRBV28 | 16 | TGTGCCAGCAGTTTGGCTAGCGGGGGCCTTTACAATGAGCAGTTCTTC | CASSLASGGLYNEQFF
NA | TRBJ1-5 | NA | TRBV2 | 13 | TGTGCCAGCACCTTAGGGGACATCCAGCCCCAGCATTTT | CASTLGDIQPQHF
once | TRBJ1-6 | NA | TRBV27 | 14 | TGTGCCAGCAGTTCCAGCTCCTATAATTCACCCCTCCACTTT | CASSSSSYNSPLHF
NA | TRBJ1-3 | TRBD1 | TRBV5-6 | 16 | TGTGCCAGCAGCCTACGACAGGGGCTGACTGGAAACACCATATATTTT | CASSLRQGLTGNTIYF
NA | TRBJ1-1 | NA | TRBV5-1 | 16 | TGCGCCAGCAGCTTGGAACGAACTTTTATGAACACTGAAGCTTTCTTT | CASSLERTFMNTEAFF
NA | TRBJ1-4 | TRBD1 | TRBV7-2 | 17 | TGTGCCAGCAGCTCGAGACAGGGGGCGGCAACTAATGAAAAACTGTTTTTT | CASSSRQGAATNEKLFF
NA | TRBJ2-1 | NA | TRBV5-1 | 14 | TGCGCCAGCAGCTTGGGCGGGGCTTCAAATGAGCAGTTCTTC | CASSLGGASNEQFF
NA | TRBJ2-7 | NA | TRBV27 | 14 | TGTGCCAGCAGTTCCCTACAGGGTTCCTACGAGCAGTACTTC | CASSSLQGSYEQYF
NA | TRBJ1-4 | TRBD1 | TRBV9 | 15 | TGTGCCAGCAGCCCTGCGGGACAGTTTAATGAAAAACTGTTTTTT | CASSPAGQFNEKLFF
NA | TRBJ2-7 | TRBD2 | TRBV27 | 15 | TGTGCCAGCAGGAGTGGCGGGGGGAACTCCTACGAGCAGTACTTC | CASRSGGGNSYEQYF
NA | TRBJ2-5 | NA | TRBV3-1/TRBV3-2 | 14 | TGTGCCAGCAGCTACCTATTCTCTCAAGAGACCCAGTACTTC | CASSYLFSQETQYF
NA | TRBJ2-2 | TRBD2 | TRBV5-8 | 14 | TGTGCCAGCAGCTTAATAGCGGGCACCGGGGAGCTGTTTTTT | CASSLIAGTGELFF
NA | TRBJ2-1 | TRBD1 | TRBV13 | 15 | TGTGCCAGCAGCTTAGGGACAGGGGGCCTCGAAGGTCAGTTCTTC | CASSLGTGGLEGQFF
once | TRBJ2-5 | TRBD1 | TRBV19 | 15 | TGTGCCAGTAGTAGGGAGGGACAGGGGCGGGGGACCCAGTACTTC | CASSREGQGRGTQYF
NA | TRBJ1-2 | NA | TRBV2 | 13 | TGTGCCAGCAGTGCGGACAGAAGATACGGCTACACCTTC | CASSADRRYGYTF
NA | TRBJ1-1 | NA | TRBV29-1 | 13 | TGCAGCGTTGATCCGACAGGGAACACTGAAGCTTTCTTT | CSVDPTGNTEAFF
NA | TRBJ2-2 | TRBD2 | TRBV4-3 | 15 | TGCGCCAGCAGCCAAGTACCCCTAGCGGGGGGGGAGCTGTTTTTT | CASSQVPLAGGELFF
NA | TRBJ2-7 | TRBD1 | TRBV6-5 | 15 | TGTGCCAGCAGTTCCCGACAGGGGGCCACCTACGAGCAGTACTTC | CASSSRQGATYEQYF
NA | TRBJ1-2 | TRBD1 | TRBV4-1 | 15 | TGCGCCAGCAGCCAACCAACAGGGGGCAGAAATGGCTACACCTTC | CASSQPTGGRNGYTF
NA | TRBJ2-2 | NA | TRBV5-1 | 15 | TGCGCCAGCAGCCCGTTGCCGGAGAACGCCGGGGAGCTGTTTTTT | CASSPLPENAGELFF
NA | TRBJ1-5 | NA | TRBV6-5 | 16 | TGTGCCAGCAGTTACTCACGAAAGGCGGTCAATCAGCCCCAGCATTTT | CASSYSRKAVNQPQHF
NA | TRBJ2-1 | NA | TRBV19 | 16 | TGTGCCAGTAGTGCCAACCCGGGGGTGACCTACAATGAGCAGTTCTTC | CASSANPGVTYNEQFF
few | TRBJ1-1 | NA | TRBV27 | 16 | TGTGCCAGCAACACTCTATCAGGGATAACTAACACTGAAGCTTTCTTT | CASNTLSGITNTEAFF
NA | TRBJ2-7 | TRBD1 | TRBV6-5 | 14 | TGTGCCAGCAGCGCAACAGGGGACGGCTACGAGCAGTACTTC | CASSATGDGYEQYF
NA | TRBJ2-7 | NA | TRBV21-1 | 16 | TGTGCCAGCAGCTCCCCCGGGACTAGCCGCTCCTACGAGCAGTACTTC | CASSSPGTSRSYEQYF
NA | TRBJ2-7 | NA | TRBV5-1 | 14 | TGCGCCAGCAGCCTAAGGACAGTAAAATCCGAGCAGTACTTC | CASSLRTVKSEQYF
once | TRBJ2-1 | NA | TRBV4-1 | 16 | TGCGCCAGCAGCCAGACGGACAGCCTATCCTACAATGAGCAGTTCTTC | CASSQTDSLSYNEQFF
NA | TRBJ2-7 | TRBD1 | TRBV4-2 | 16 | TGTGCCAGCAGCCAAGCGGGGACAGGAGTCGCGTACGAGCAGTACTTC | CASSQAGTGVAYEQYF
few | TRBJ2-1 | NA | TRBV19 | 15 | TGTGCCAGTCTCCCACGGAGGAGCTCCTACAATGAGCAGTTCTTC | CASLPRRSSYNEQFF
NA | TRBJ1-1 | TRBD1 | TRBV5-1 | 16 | TGCGCCAGCAGCAGCCGGGACAGGGGAAGAGGCACTGAAGCTTTCTTT | CASSSRDRGRGTEAFF
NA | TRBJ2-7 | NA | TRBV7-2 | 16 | TGTGCCAGCAGCTTATATGGTGGACAGCCCGCCTACGAGCAGTACTTC | CASSLYGGQPAYEQYF
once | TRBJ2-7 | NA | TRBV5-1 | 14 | TGCGCCAGCAGCCTTAAGGGGCCCAGCTACGAGCAGTACTTC | CASSLKGPSYEQYF
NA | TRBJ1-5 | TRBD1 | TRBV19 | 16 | TGTGCCAGTAGTACGTACAGGGGCTCTCGCAATCAGCCCCAGCATTTT | CASSTYRGSRNQPQHF
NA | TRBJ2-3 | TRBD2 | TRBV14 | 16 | TGTGCCAGCAGCCCGATCAAGCGGGGGGGAACAGATACGCAGTATTTT | CASSPIKRGGTDTQYF
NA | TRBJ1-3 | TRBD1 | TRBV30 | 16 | TGTGCCTGGAGTGCAATGACAGGGTCCTTCGGAAACACCATATATTTT | CAWSAMTGSFGNTIYF